This entry lists 29 T cell receptor beta chains sequenced from one sample in a study of cytomegalovirus exposure and HLA in healthy donors. PCR amplification relied on 60 Vbeta primers (plus 13 Jbeta primers). TCRdb keeps only in-frame clones here, not all; method: immunoSEQ multiplex PCR. The sample lists approximately 130,000 clones; about 83% were seen once. The sample was PBMCs. The receptors come from a girl aged 2 to 10 in good health and CMV-seronegative.

The chain uses TRBV6-5 and TRBJ1-5, with 7 bases matching TRBD1. J was trimmed by 4 bases and V by 5 bases; bases with no gene match: 2. The CDR3 consists of 13 residues. CDR1 and CDR2 (germline): MNHEY, SVGAGI. CDR3 region: CASSTRGNQPQHF. CDR3 nucleotides: TGTGCCAGCAGTACCAGGGGGAATCAGCCCCAGCATTTT.

The J gene is TRBJ1-5, the V gene TRBV7-2; D remains ambiguous. This CDR3 region has 15 residues. In germline, CDR1 is SGHTA, CDR2 FQGNSA. Trimming removed 5 bases from V and 2 bases from J, with 13 bases in between. CDR3 sequence reads: CASSKQPGGNQPQHF. The CDR3 DNA is TGTGCCAGCAGCAAACAGCCGGGAGGCAATCAGCCCCAGCATTTT.

The chain has TRBV7-2 and TRBJ2-5, with TRBD2 identical over 14 bases. Germline V lookup: CDR1 SGHTA, CDR2 FQGNSA. Trimming at V came to 4 bases and at J to 5 bases, leaving 6 bases not matched to a gene. The CDR3 runs to 16 residues. DNA of the CDR3: TGTGCCAGCAGCTCGGGACTAGCGGGAGTAGGGGAGACCCAGTACTTC. The encoded protein is CASSSGLAGVGETQYF. The complete variable domain, with remaining parts taken from reference TRBV7-2 and TRBJ2-5, reads GAGVSQSPSNKVTEKGKDVELRCDPISGHTALYWYRQSLGQGLEFLIYFQGNSAPDKSGLPSDRFSAERTGGSVSTLTIQRTQQEDSAVYLCASSSGLAGVGETQYFGPGTRLLVL.

This chain uses TRBV7-9 with TRBJ2-7; possible D gene TRBD2, 5 bases. Trimming took off 1 base at V and 1 base at J, with 11 bases between the two ends. CDR1 is SEHNR, CDR2 FQNEAQ, per germline (reference sequence). The CDR3 runs to 15 residues. The CDR3, as DNA: TGTGCCAGCAGCTTAGAGGGTGGGAGATCCTACGAGCAGTACTTC. Its translation is CASSLEGGRSYEQYF.

The chain has TRBV9 and TRBJ1-2; D is perhaps TRBD1 (6 bases). Germline V gene data show CDR1 as SGDLS and CDR2 as YYNGEE. CDR3 length: 15 residues. V lost 0 bases, J lost 4 bases, and 13 bases lay in between. The CDR3 here is CASSVAVQGGYGYTF. CDR3 bases: TGTGCCAGCAGCGTAGCTGTACAGGGCGGCTATGGCTACACCTTC.

J is TRBJ2-1 and V is TRBV10-2; 7 bases fit TRBD2. V shed 8 bases, J shed 0 bases, and the junction held 10 bases outside the gene matches. This CDR3 spans 16 amino acids. Germline CDR1 reads WSHSY; CDR2 reads SAAADI. The CDR3 sequence is CASAGLVSGSYNEQFF. The CDR3 bases are TGCGCCAGCGCAGGACTAGTCTCGGGCTCCTACAATGAGCAGTTCTTC.

The chain employs TRBV7-2 and TRBJ1-2; 9 nucleotides line up with TRBD1. J gave up 6 bases and V 5 bases, and 7 bases lay outside the gene matches. Germline loops: CDR1 SGHTA, CDR2 FQGNSA. The CDR3 consists of 14 residues. The CDR3 nucleotides read TGTGCCAGCAGCCAGAAGGGACAGGGTAATGGCTACACCTTC. The encoded protein is CASSQKGQGNGYTF.

CDR3 bases: TGTGCCAGCAGCCCATCCGCAGGGGGCGGCTACACCTTC. This codes for CASSPSAGGGYTF. The rearrangement links TRBV7-3 to TRBJ1-2; TRBD1 agrees at 8 bases. Trimming at V came to 5 bases and at J to 8 bases, leaving 7 bases not matched to a gene. This CDR3 is built from 13 residues. Germline V gene lookup returns CDR1 SGHTA and CDR2 FQGTGA.

The chain employs TRBV5-1 and TRBJ2-3, with 7 bases lining up with TRBD2. Germline V CDR1 and CDR2: SGHRS, YFSETQ. With 3 bases clipped from V and 3 bases from J, the junction kept 4 bases outside the gene matches. This CDR3 is 14 amino acids long. The CDR3: CASSWQRDTDTQYF. CDR3 sequence (DNA): TGCGCCAGCAGCTGGCAGCGGGATACAGATACGCAGTATTTT.

The chain recombines TRBV11-2 with TRBJ1-5; no clear D gene. Germline CDR1 and CDR2: SGHAT and FQNNGV. This CDR3 has 16 residues. The ends were cut back, 1 base at V and 6 bases at J, with 16 bases in the middle. The CDR3 bases are TGTGCCAGCAGCTTAGTGAACAGTATTTTGGGTCAGCCCCAGCATTTT. Amino acids: CASSLVNSILGQPQHF.

The chain couples TRBV7-5 to TRBJ1-4; the table calls TRBD1, which could not be checked here. TRBV7-5 is labeled a pseudogene. The CDR3 totals 17 residues. The CDR3 nucleotides are TGTGTCAGAAGCGACAGGGCATATACCGAGAGGCATGAAAAACTGTTTTTT. Amino acid sequence: CVRSDRAYTERHEKLFF.

The V gene is TRBV7-6, the J gene TRBJ2-5; D not resolved. Germline-derived CDR1 and CDR2 are SGHVS and FNYEAQ. Between the trimmed V and J ends, which lost 1 base and 5 bases, there was a span of 5 bases. The CDR3 consists of 12 residues. Here the CDR3 reads CASSLGPETQYF. The CDR3 DNA reads TGTGCCAGCAGCTTAGGTCCTGAGACCCAGTACTTC. Filled out from reference TRBV7-6 and TRBJ2-5, the complete variable domain reads GAGVSQSPRYKVTKRGQDVALRCDPISGHVSLYWYRQALGQGPEFLTYFNYEAQQDKSGLPNDRFSAERPEGSISTLTIQRTEQRDSAMYRCASSLGPETQYFGPGTRLLVL.

The gene calls are TRBV15 and TRBJ1-6, with no clear D. This CDR3 region has 13 residues. The germline CDR1 and CDR2 sequences are LNHNV and YYDKDF (reference sequence). The ends were cut back, 6 bases at V and 9 bases at J, with 12 bases in the middle. CDR3 amino acids: CATRRGRSSPLHF. In DNA, the CDR3 is TGTGCCACCAGACGCGGGAGGAGTTCACCCCTCCACTTT.

The chain employs TRBV7-3 and TRBJ1-5; D call uncertain. This CDR3 has 16 amino acids. In germline, CDR1 is SGHTA, CDR2 FQGTGA. The V end lost 2 bases, the J end lost 0 bases, and 11 bases lay between the germline ends. This chain's CDR3 is CASSLLGSNSNQPQHF. The CDR3 DNA is TGTGCCAGCAGCTTATTGGGCAGTAATAGCAATCAGCCCCAGCATTTT.

This rearrangement joins TRBV13 to TRBJ2-1, with 15 bases aligning to TRBD2. CDR1 PRHDT and CDR2 FYEKMQ come from the germline V gene (reference sequence). This CDR3 is built from 17 residues. Trimming cost V 4 bases and J 4 bases; bases outside gene matches: 5. CDR3 loop: CASSSRTSGGDYNEQFF. The DNA for the CDR3 is TGTGCCAGCAGCTCCCGGACTAGCGGGGGGGATTACAATGAGCAGTTCTTC.

The chain joins TRBV21-1 to TRBJ1-5; the table names TRBD1, a call not compared with the DNA. TRBV21-1 represents a pseudogene. This CDR3 region has 13 residues. The CDR3 DNA reads as TGTGCCAGCAGCAAATGGCCCAATCAGCCCCAGCATTTT. Translating it yields CASSKWPNQPQHF.

The chain couples TRBV28 to TRBJ2-5; TRBD2 matches 11 bases. Germline loops: CDR1 MDHEN, CDR2 SYDVKM. This CDR3 spans 20 amino acids. After removal of 4 bases from V and 0 bases from J, the junction contained 16 bases not matched to a gene. CDR3 residues: CASSWSRWGTSGNNQETQYF. The CDR3 DNA sequence: TGTGCCAGCAGTTGGAGTCGCTGGGGGACTAGCGGAAATAACCAAGAGACCCAGTACTTC.

V is TRBV28 and J is TRBJ2-7; D perhaps matches TRBD1 (6 bases). CDR3 size: 17 residues. V gave up 7 bases and J gave up 0 bases, with 22 bases separating them. The germline gives CDR1 MDHEN, CDR2 SYDVKM. Here the CDR3 DNA reads TGTGCCAGCACCCTTGACCAAATGACAGGAGACTCCTACGAGCAGTACTTC. Its protein is CASTLDQMTGDSYEQYF.

In this sample, this clone turned up a few times. V and J are TRBV30 and TRBJ2-7; 10 bases map to TRBD1. Germline CDR1 GTSNPN, CDR2 SVGIG (reference sequence). The CDR3 is 13 amino acids. Trimming took 2 bases from V and 4 from J; bases not matched to a gene: 2. The DNA for the CDR3 is TGTGCCTGGAGTAAGGACAGGGGGTACGAGCAGTACTTC. Translating gives CAWSKDRGYEQYF.

This sequence joins TRBV7-2 and TRBJ2-3, with 10 bases fitting TRBD2. CDR3 size: 15 residues. Germline trimming cut 5 bases from V and 4 bases from J; bases unmatched to any gene: 6. The V gene's germline CDR1 is SGHTA and CDR2 FQGNSA. The CDR3 DNA follows: TGTGCCAGCAGCGTCAGCGGGAGGGCCGCAGATACGCAGTATTTT. Translation: CASSVSGRAADTQYF.

This clone was observed a handful of times. The chain employs TRBV6-5 and TRBJ2-2; a weak D match, TRBD2 (5 bases). V was cut by 6 bases and J by 6 bases, with 17 bases left in between. CDR3 size: 15 residues. Germline V gene lookup returns CDR1 MNHEY and CDR2 SVGAGI. The CDR3 region has the DNA TGTGCCAGCAGGAAATCTACTAGAGTCGCCGGGGAGCTGTTTTTT. Its protein is CASRKSTRVAGELFF.

This clone occurred a few times. For the CDR3, the DNA is TGTGCCAGCCGTCCAGGTTGGGACGAGCAGTACTTC. This gives the protein CASRPGWDEQYF. The genes are TRBV6-1 and TRBJ2-7; the D is unclear. Germline CDR1 is MNHNS and CDR2 is SASEGT. V lost 8 bases to trimming and J lost 5 bases, with 13 bases between them. The CDR3 is 12 amino acids.

This clone was seen more than once but under ten times. The CDR3 nucleotides are TGCGCCAGCAGCTTGGTGCAGGGGGAAGAGGAAAAACTGTTTTTT. This sequence encodes CASSLVQGEEEKLFF. The chain joins TRBV5-1 to TRBJ1-4, with 7 bases that match TRBD1. V gave up 0 bases and J gave up 8 bases; unmatched junction bases: 7. Germline V gene data show CDR1 as SGHRS and CDR2 as YFSETQ. There are 15 residues in the CDR3.

The chain joins TRBV10-3 to TRBJ1-5; the D is unclear. Trimming took 0 bases from V and 7 from J, leaving 7 bases between them. The CDR3 contains 13 residues. Germline CDR1 ENHRY, CDR2 SYGVKD. The CDR3 DNA reads as TGTGCCATCAGTGAGTCGATGGGCCAGCCCCAGCATTTT. The encoded protein is CAISESMGQPQHF.

This chain links TRBV4-1 with TRBJ2-3; 8 positions match TRBD2. V lost 0 bases, J lost 4 bases, and 15 bases stayed unmatched. Germline-derived CDR1 and CDR2 are MGHRA and YSYEKL. The CDR3 covers 19 residues. The CDR3 DNA reads as TGCGCCAGCAGCCAAGATCGATCCGGGAGGGCCGAAATCTCAGATACGCAGTATTTT. Translating gives CASSQDRSGRAEISDTQYF.

This clone was recorded only once. The chain links TRBV4-2 to TRBJ2-3, with D possibly TRBD2 on 5 matching bases. Between the trimmed V and J ends, which lost 3 bases and 6 bases, there was a span of 7 bases. Germline V gene sequence: CDR1 LGHNA, CDR2 YNFKEQ. This CDR3 contains 12 residues. The DNA of the CDR3 is TGTGCCAGCAGCCAGCCGGGGGATACGCAGTATTTT. As protein: CASSQPGDTQYF.

V and J are TRBV4-1 and TRBJ2-7; the match to TRBD1 covers 9 bases. This CDR3 spans 13 amino acids. After removal of 1 base from V and 6 bases from J, the junction contained 1 base not matched to a gene. Germline CDR1 and CDR2: MGHRA and YSYEKL. CDR3 DNA sequence: TGCGCCAGCAGCCAAGGACAGGGGGGCGAGCAGTACTTC. Translation: CASSQGQGGEQYF.

V gene TRBV2 combines with J gene TRBJ1-2; D may be TRBD1 (5 bases). The V gene lost 6 bases and the J gene lost 6 bases, with 14 bases spanning the gap. This CDR3 region has 13 residues. The germline gives CDR1 SNHLY, CDR2 FYNNEI. CDR3 sequence reads: CASRAGWQDGYTF. CDR3 sequence (DNA): TGTGCCAGCAGGGCAGGGTGGCAAGATGGCTACACCTTC.

The CDR3 DNA reads as TGCGCCAGCAGCCGCGGGACTAGCGCCGAGTACGAGCAGTACTTC. It encodes CASSRGTSAEYEQYF. The chain uses TRBV5-1 and TRBJ2-7; 10 nucleotides match TRBD2. The CDR3 runs to 15 residues. V dropped 4 bases and J dropped 4; count of bases not matched to a gene: 8. In germline, CDR1 is SGHRS, CDR2 YFSETQ.